The TCR beta chain under discussion was sequenced for a study of CD8 T cells in ankylosing spondylitis. Notes on the study in general: Blood of patients with ankylosing spondylitis appeared to be characterized by a TCR beta motif of eight or nine highly homologous variants. Disease-linked clones reportedly concentrated significantly in matched ankylosing spondylitis synovial fluid. With a CD8+ phenotype, disease-linked clones were relatively rare in peripheral blood.

This clonotype counts as medium-sized (0.01 to 0.1%). What it recognizes is unknown. Trimming took 5 bases from V and 4 from J; bases not matched to a gene: 8. The CDR3 covers 16 residues. Per germline, CDR1 MNHEY and CDR2 SMNVEV (reference sequence). The TCR beta libraries were generated through quantitative 5'-RACE incorporating molecular barcodes. From the 5' RACE reads, TCRdb called clonotypes with MiXCR, one entry per CDR3 protein. Of tens of thousands of distinct CDR3 sequences listed, 5.5% to 8% are singletons. The chain recombines TRBV27 with TRBJ2-3; 11 bases agree with TRBD2. Sequenced input: blood, either unsorted or a sorted T cell fraction (not recorded which). The TCR sequence derives from a male donor with ankylosing spondylitis or in good health (not recorded which). The CDR3 region is CASSRLGLAVSDTQYF. The CDR3 nucleotides are TGTGCCAGCAGTCGGCTGGGACTAGCGGTTTCAGATACGCAGTATTTT.